One TCR beta chain is described in this entry. Its specificity is not known. Method: immunoSEQ multiplex PCR; TCRdb's copy keeps in-frame clones and lacks some. The sample lists 65,000 to 90,000 clones, over 75% occurring once. This entry belongs to a study of OX40 agonist ivuxolimab in advanced cancers. Study at large: Patients were about 83% male with ages roughly 20 to 85, mean about 60. Regarding the study as a whole: The expanded peripheral T cells' antigen specificity was not determined. Relative to CD4+ cells, CD8+ T cells on average had more expanded clones.

Autoimmune disease history or systemic immunosuppression excluded patients. The sequence derives from an adult with an advanced solid tumor such as melanoma, head and neck, liver or kidney cancer. The specimen comprised CD4+ or CD8+ T cells sorted from blood, sampled in a trial of the OX40 agonist ivuxolimab.

CDR3 loop: CASTGSADSYNEQFF. The DNA for the CDR3 is TGTGCCAGCACCGGGTCAGCGGACTCCTACAATGAGCAGTTCTTC. This chain connects TRBV6-5 to TRBJ2-1, with a possible D match to TRBD2 (5 bases). Looked up from germline, CDR1 is MNHEY and CDR2 is SVGAGI. The CDR3 consists of 15 residues. Trimming took 7 bases from V and 0 from J, leaving 13 bases between them.